The clone carrying this TCR beta chain was picked up many times. Time point specified: persistent/refractory GD, antithyroid drugs over 5 years with positive TRAb. Extracted RNA from PBMCs served as the source of the TCR library. The data derive from a study of regulatory T cells in long-lasting Graves disease. Arm-PCR of CDR3 regions and iRepertoire HTBI primers were the basis on which TCR beta libraries were built. TCRdb reprocessed the multiplex PCR reads with MiXCR, giving one entry per CDR3 protein. The sample yields about 290,000 distinct CDR3 sequences, 20% to 25% seen once. V was pared by 3 bases and J by 6 bases, with 12 bases between. In germline, CDR1 is KGHSH, CDR2 LQKENI. The CDR3 covers 13 residues.

The sequence was collected from a female donor with Graves disease. The chain combines TRBV18 with TRBJ2-7, with D perhaps TRBD1 or TRBD2 (5 bases each). The sequencing used peripheral blood mononuclear cells (PBMCs), collected when the disease was refractory, from a patient treated with antithyroid drugs. This CDR3 is CASSPPGRGEQYF. DNA for the CDR3: TGTGCCAGCTCACCCCCAGGGAGAGGCGAGCAGTACTTC.